This TCR beta chain originates from a study of control samples from healthy donors and cancer patients. TCRdb's copy holds only in-frame clones and misses some; the assay was immunoSEQ multiplex PCR. The table lists about 83,000 clones, roughly 89% of them singletons. The receptor was isolated from a young man in good health. Source material: blood.

CDR3 coding DNA: TGTGCCAGCAGCCAGGGATCCGGAAACACCATATATTTT. Translated, it gives CASSQGSGNTIYF. The chain couples TRBV3-1 (or the pseudogene TRBV3-2) to TRBJ1-3; no reliable D call. With 3 bases removed from V and 4 bases from J, the gap between germline ends came to 7 bases. CDR1 is LGHDT and CDR2 is YNNKEL in the germline V gene (reference sequence). The CDR3 is 13 amino acids.